This TCR beta chain stems from a study of T cell repertoires in cytomegalovirus infection. In the study overall: CMV infection plus the matching HLA type was flagged by public TCR beta signatures.

General study points: The response measured ex vivo was dominated by TCR beta clonotypes (HLA-C-restricted and CMV-specific).

MiXCR was run by TCRdb on the reads, yielding one entry per CDR3 protein. The data contain approximately 910,000 distinct CDR3 sequences, approximately 30% of them seen just once; the ten biggest clones take up about an eighth. This clonotype was recorded a few times. What it binds is not known. The trim removed 3 bases at V and 1 base at J, leaving 3 bases unmatched. The germline V gene has CDR1 KGHSH and CDR2 LQKENI. There are 16 residues in the CDR3. The input for sequencing was cultured CD8+ T cells from PBMCs, taken from culture after CMV antigen stimulation. This TCR was sampled from a human donor in good health (CMV status not recorded). Some clones in this sample may be carry-over from other donors' samples. The J gene is TRBJ2-1, the V gene TRBV18; TRBD1 aligns across 10 bases. The CDR3 here is CASSPDRGLSYNEQFF. As DNA, the CDR3 is TGTGCCAGCTCACCTGACAGGGGGCTATCCTACAATGAGCAGTTCTTC.